The 15 T cell receptor beta chains below come from one sample, sequenced in a study of identical twins. One entry per CDR3 protein results from TCRdb running MiXCR on the 5' RACE reads. The sample consists of approximately 600,000 distinct CDR3 sequences, 7% to 7.5% of them appearing once. The same data also went into a second study, on yellow fever vaccine responses in identical twins.

The specimen sequenced was PBMCs. The receptors were gathered from a young woman in good health.

This clonotype was seen a few times. This chain uses TRBV29-1 with TRBJ2-1, with TRBD1 matching over 8 bases. The CDR3 length is 14 residues. Germline trimming cut 8 bases from V and 9 bases from J; bases unmatched to any gene: 15. In germline, CDR1 is SQVTM, CDR2 ANQGSEA. The CDR3 DNA reads as TGCAGCTTCACCGGGGACAGGTCGGATGGTGAGCAGTTCTTC. Its translation: CSFTGDRSDGEQFF.

This chain's CDR3 is CSAAWRNTEAFF. The CDR3 nucleotides are TGCAGTGCTGCCTGGAGGAACACTGAAGCTTTCTTT. The chain couples TRBV20-1 to TRBJ1-1; no definite D call. Deletions cut 5 bases from V and 1 base from J, with 8 bases between. The V gene's germline CDR1 is DFQATT and CDR2 SNEGSKA (reference sequence). The CDR3 is 12 residues long.

V is TRBV5-1 and J is TRBJ2-1, with a weak D call TRBD2 (6 bases). Deletions cut 4 bases from V and 4 bases from J, with 15 bases between. This CDR3 comprises 15 residues. Per germline, CDR1 SGHRS and CDR2 YFSETQ. This CDR3 is CASSPAGTPYNEQFF. Written as DNA, the CDR3 is TGCGCCAGCAGCCCAGCCGGGACTCCGTACAATGAGCAGTTCTTC.

The chain combines TRBV10-3 with TRBJ2-1; the D gene is possibly TRBD1 (5 bases). CDR3 length: 12 residues. The germline V gene encodes CDR1 ENHRY and CDR2 SYGVKD. Trimming took off 4 bases at V and 8 bases at J, with 9 bases between the two ends. CDR3 coding DNA: TGTGCCATCAGTGGGGGCGGTGATGAGCAGTTCTTC. It translates to CAISGGGDEQFF.

The CDR3 spells CASSLHSDRNQPQHF. The CDR3 DNA reads TGTGCCAGCAGTTTACATTCGGACAGAAATCAGCCCCAGCATTTT. The chain employs TRBV28 and TRBJ1-5, with D tentatively TRBD1 (6 bases). V was trimmed by 2 bases and J by 4 bases, leaving 12 bases between them. Looked up from germline, CDR1 is MDHEN and CDR2 is SYDVKM. The CDR3 sequence is 15 residues long.

This chain joins TRBV24-1 and TRBJ2-4; the D gene is possibly TRBD1 (6 bases). The V gene lost 4 bases and the J gene lost 0 bases, with 12 bases spanning the gap. The CDR3 runs 16 residues. Germline V lookup: CDR1 KGHDR, CDR2 SFDVKD. The CDR3 protein is CATSDGDRSAKNIQYF. In DNA form, the CDR3 reads TGTGCCACCAGTGACGGAGACAGGTCAGCCAAAAACATTCAGTACTTC.

In its sample, this clonotype was seen a few times. The chain couples TRBV28 to TRBJ1-2; D is possibly TRBD1 (5 bases). The germline CDR1 and CDR2 sequences are MDHEN and SYDVKM. V was trimmed by 5 bases and J by 4 bases, leaving 14 bases between them. The CDR3 length is 14 residues. In DNA form, the CDR3 reads TGTGCCAGCAGTACCCATGCAGGGAGCTATGGCTACACCTTC. Translated: CASSTHAGSYGYTF.

This clonotype has at least ten counts. The V call is TRBV11-2, the J call TRBJ2-5, with a tentative D call TRBD1 (5 bases). The length of the CDR3 is 16 residues. The V end lost 2 bases, the J end lost 2 bases, and 15 bases lay between the germline ends. Germline V gene lookup returns CDR1 SGHAT and CDR2 FQNNGV. CDR3 bases: TGTGCCAGCAGCTTATATTTGGCAGGGTTGCAAGAGACCCAGTACTTC. This codes for CASSLYLAGLQETQYF.

This clonotype has only a few counts. This rearrangement joins TRBV28 to TRBJ2-1; no reliable D call. CDR1 and CDR2 (germline): MDHEN, SYDVKM. CDR3 length: 15 residues. V dropped 2 bases and J dropped 1 base, with 9 bases sitting between them. The CDR3 spells CASSLVAESYNEQFF. In DNA, the CDR3 is TGTGCCAGCAGTTTAGTGGCGGAATCCTACAATGAGCAGTTCTTC. Full variable domain (rest looked up from reference TRBV28 and TRBJ2-1): DVKVTQSSRYLVKRTGEKVFLECVQDMDHENMFWYRQDPGLGLRLIYFSYDVKMKEKGDIPEGYSVSREKKERFSLILESASTNQTSMYLCASSLVAESYNEQFFGPGTRLTVL.

This clonotype has ten or more counts. The chain couples TRBV12-3 or TRBV12-4 to TRBJ2-4; 7 positions agree with TRBD1. The V gene end was trimmed by 6 bases and the J gene end by 1 base; junction bases not matched to a gene: 6. This CDR3 region has 15 residues. The CDR3 protein is CASRLTGAAKNIQYF. CDR3 sequence (DNA): TGTGCCAGCAGGCTCACAGGGGCGGCCAAAAACATTCAGTACTTC.

At least ten counts were recorded for this clonotype. The chain couples TRBV7-2 to TRBJ2-1, with D perhaps matching TRBD2 (6 bases). The germline V gene has CDR1 SGHTA and CDR2 FQGNSA. CDR3 length: 14 residues. Trimming took off 5 bases at V and 4 bases at J, with 12 bases between the two ends. The CDR3 reads CASSPGVGYNEQFF. The CDR3 nucleotides are TGTGCCAGCAGCCCGGGGGTGGGTTACAATGAGCAGTTCTTC.

This clonotype was observed a few times. This chain joins TRBV20-1 and TRBJ2-5, with D tentatively TRBD1 (5 bases). Deletions cut 6 bases from V and 6 bases from J, with 20 bases between. Looked up from germline, CDR1 is DFQATT and CDR2 is SNEGSKA (reference sequence). CDR3 length equals 14 residues. The CDR3 protein is CSAETPGMGKTQYF. The CDR3 DNA reads as TGCAGTGCAGAAACTCCAGGGATGGGAAAGACCCAGTACTTC.

The chain joins TRBV12-3 or TRBV12-4 to TRBJ2-2; D remains ambiguous. V was cut by 5 bases and J by 3 bases, with 4 bases left in between. This CDR3 spans 12 amino acids. The CDR3 is CASSRHTGELFF. The CDR3 bases are TGTGCCAGCAGTCGACACACCGGGGAGCTGTTTTTT.

The table lists this clonotype with a few counts. The chain couples TRBV3-1 to TRBJ2-7, with 8 positions matching TRBD1. Trimming took 1 base from V and 1 from J; bases not matched to a gene: 3. Per the germline V gene, CDR1 is LGHDT and CDR2 is YNNKEL (reference sequence). The CDR3 is made up of 15 amino acids. CDR3 in DNA: TGTGCCAGCAGCCAAGGGAGGACAGGGTCCTACGAGCAGTACGTC. Protein sequence: CASSQGRTGSYEQYV.

This clonotype showed up just a few times. The chain couples TRBV29-1 to TRBJ2-1; maybe TRBD2 (6 bases). This CDR3 is built from 12 residues. V was trimmed by 6 bases and J by 8 bases, leaving 14 bases between them. Per germline, CDR1 SQVTM and CDR2 ANQGSEA. In DNA form, the CDR3 reads TGCAGCGTCTTGGGGGGTCTGGATGAGCAGTTCTTC. Its translation: CSVLGGLDEQFF.